The TCR beta chain under discussion was sequenced for a study of shared clonotypes between healthy human individuals. Whole-study results and caveats: A generally larger estimated richness was seen in naive subsets than in memory subsets.

Note on this clone: The antigen is unknown.

V gave up 6 bases and J gave up 2 bases, with 14 bases separating them. Germline values: CDR1 MRHNA, CDR2 SNTAGT. The CDR3 has 14 residues. The data were produced by immunoSEQ multiplex PCR, yet TCRdb's version contains in-frame clones alone and is incomplete. The sample carries about 2 million clones, approximately 95% recorded once. The V and J genes are TRBV6-4 and TRBJ2-7; TRBD1 is a possible D gene (5 bases). Sequenced material: naive CD4+ T cells sorted from blood. Noted subset: CD45RA+ positively selected. The clonotype was recovered from a young man in good health. Here the CDR3 DNA reads TGTGCCAGCAGCTTCCGACAGAAGACCTACGAGCAGTACTTC. It translates to CASSFRQKTYEQYF.